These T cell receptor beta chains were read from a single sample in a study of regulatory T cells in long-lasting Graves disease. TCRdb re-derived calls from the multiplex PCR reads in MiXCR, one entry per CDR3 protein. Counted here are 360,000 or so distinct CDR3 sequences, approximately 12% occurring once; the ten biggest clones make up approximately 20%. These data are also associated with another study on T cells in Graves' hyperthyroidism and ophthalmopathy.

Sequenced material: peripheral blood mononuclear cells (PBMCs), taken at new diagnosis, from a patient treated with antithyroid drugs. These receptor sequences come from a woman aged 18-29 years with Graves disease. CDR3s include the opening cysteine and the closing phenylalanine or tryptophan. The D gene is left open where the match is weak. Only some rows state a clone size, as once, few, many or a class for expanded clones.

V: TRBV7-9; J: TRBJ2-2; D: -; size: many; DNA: TGTGCCAGCAGCTCTAACAGGGAGGAGAACACCGGGGAGCTGTTTTTT; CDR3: CASSSNREENTGELFF
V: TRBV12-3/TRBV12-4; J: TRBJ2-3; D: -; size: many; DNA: TGTGCCAGCAGTTTAAGGACTAGCACAGATACGCAGTATTTT; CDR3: CASSLRTSTDTQYF
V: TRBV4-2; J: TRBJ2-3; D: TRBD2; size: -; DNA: TGTGCCAGCAGGCGCCTAGCGGTAATTAGCACAGATACGCAGTATTTT; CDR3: CASRRLAVISTDTQYF
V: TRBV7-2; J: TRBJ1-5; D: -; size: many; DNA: TGTGCCAGCAGCCACGGAGGGAGCAATCAGCCCCAGCATTTT; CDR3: CASSHGGSNQPQHF
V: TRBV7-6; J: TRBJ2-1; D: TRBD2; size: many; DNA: TGTGCCAGCAGCTCACCAAAGGGACTAGCGGGAGATGGGATCTACAATGAGCAGTTCTTC; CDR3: CASSSPKGLAGDGIYNEQFF
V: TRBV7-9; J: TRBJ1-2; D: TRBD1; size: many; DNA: TGTGCCAGCAGCCTAATGGACAGGGCCGGCTACACCTTC; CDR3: CASSLMDRAGYTF
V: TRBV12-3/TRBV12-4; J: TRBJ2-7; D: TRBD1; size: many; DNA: TGTGCCAGCAGGCACAGGGGCCCCTCCTACGAGCAGTACTTC; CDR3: CASRHRGPSYEQYF
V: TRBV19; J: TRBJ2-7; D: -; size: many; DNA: TGTGCCAGTAGTATTGGGAACGGCTACTACGAGCAGTACTTC; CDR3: CASSIGNGYYEQYF
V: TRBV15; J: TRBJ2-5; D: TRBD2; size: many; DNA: TGTGCCACCAGCGCGACGGGGGGGCGGCAAGAGACCCAGTACTTC; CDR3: CATSATGGRQETQYF
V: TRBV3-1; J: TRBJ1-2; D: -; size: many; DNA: TGTGCCAGCAGCCCTCCCGGGTACTATGGCTACACCTTC; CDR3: CASSPPGYYGYTF
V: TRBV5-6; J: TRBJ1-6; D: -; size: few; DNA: TGTGCCAGCAGCTTGTTGGGGGTAGTAAATTCACCCCTCCACTTT; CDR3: CASSLLGVVNSPLHF
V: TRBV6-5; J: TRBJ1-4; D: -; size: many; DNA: TGTGCCAGCAGTTATTTCTCCTTGAGCGCAACTAATGAAAAACTGTTTTTT; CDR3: CASSYFSLSATNEKLFF
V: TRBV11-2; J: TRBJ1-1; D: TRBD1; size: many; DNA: TGTGCCAGCAGCGGGCGGAGACAGGGGAAAAAATCTGAAGCTTTCTTT; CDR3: CASSGRRQGKKSEAFF
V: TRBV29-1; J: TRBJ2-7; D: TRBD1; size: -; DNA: TGCAGCGCCAGACAGGGATTTAGCGAGCAGTACTTC; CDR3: CSARQGFSEQYF
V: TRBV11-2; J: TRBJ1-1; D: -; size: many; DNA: TGTGCCAGCAGCTCGACAGGGAACACTGAAGCTTTCTTT; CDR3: CASSSTGNTEAFF
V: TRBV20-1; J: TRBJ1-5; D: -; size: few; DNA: TGCAGTGCTAGGGATTTGGACAGTGATCAGCCCCAGCATTTT; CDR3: CSARDLDSDQPQHF
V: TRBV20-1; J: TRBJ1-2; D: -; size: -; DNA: TGCAGTGCTAGAGGGGGGGAACGTCAGGGGACCGACCGATTCTATAGCTACACCTTC; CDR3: CSARGGERQGTDRFYSYTF
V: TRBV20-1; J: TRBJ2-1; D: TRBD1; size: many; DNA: TGCAGTGCCCACCGGACAGGAGAGTACAATGAGCAGTTCTTC; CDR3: CSAHRTGEYNEQFF
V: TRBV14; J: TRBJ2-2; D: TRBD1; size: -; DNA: TGTGCCAGCAGCCAAGTAAGGACAGGGTGGACCGGGGAGCTGTTTTTT; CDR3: CASSQVRTGWTGELFF
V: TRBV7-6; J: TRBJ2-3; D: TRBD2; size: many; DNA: TGTGCCAGCAGCTTAGACCTCGCGGGAGTCCCCACTAGCACAGATACGCAGTATTTT; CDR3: CASSLDLAGVPTSTDTQYF
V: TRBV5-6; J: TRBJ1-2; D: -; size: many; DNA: TGTGCCAGCAGCTTTGCACCAACGAACTATGGCTACACCTTC; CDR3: CASSFAPTNYGYTF
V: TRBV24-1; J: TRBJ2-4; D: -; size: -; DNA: TGTGCCACCAGTGATTTGCGGAATCGCGCGTACTTC; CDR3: CATSDLRNRAYF
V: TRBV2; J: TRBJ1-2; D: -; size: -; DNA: TGTGCCAGCAGTGCGGGACCCTCCTATGGCTACACCTTC; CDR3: CASSAGPSYGYTF
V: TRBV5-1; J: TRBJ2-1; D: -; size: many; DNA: TGCGCCAGCAGCATAGAACCCATTAATAGAAGGGGAGGCTACAATGAGCAGTTCTTC; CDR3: CASSIEPINRRGGYNEQFF
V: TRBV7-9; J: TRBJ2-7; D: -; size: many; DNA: TGTGCCAGCGCGTCTCGGGACCAAAGCTCTATACAGCAGTACTTC; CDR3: CASASRDQSSIQQYF